The 28 T cell receptor beta chains presented below share a single source sample, sequenced in a study of circulating and synovial CD4+ cells in juvenile arthritis. Assay: immunoSEQ multiplex PCR; the TCRdb copy retains only in-frame clones and omits some. This sample yields about 33,000 clones, of which more than 90% are seen a single time; roughly 0.16% belongs to the top ten. Sequenced: CD4+ T cells from blood. All receptors come from a human donor with juvenile idiopathic arthritis.

As DNA, the CDR3 is TGTGCCTGGAGTTCACAGAACTATGGCTACACCTTC. Residues: CAWSSQNYGYTF. The gene calls are TRBV30 and TRBJ1-2, with unresolved D. Germline lookup yields CDR1 GTSNPN and CDR2 SVGIG (reference sequence). The CDR3 length is 12 residues. Trimming left V 2 bases short and J 2 bases short, with 6 bases between.

CDR3 sequence reads: CASSLGYDRALTNYGYTF. CDR3 bases: TGCGCCAGCAGCTTAGGGTACGACAGGGCCCTGACGAACTATGGCTACACCTTC. The rearrangement joins TRBV5-1 to TRBJ1-2; 7 positions agree with TRBD1. CDR3 length: 18 amino acids. J gave up 2 bases and V 2 bases, and 15 bases lay outside the gene matches. The V gene's germline CDR1 is SGHRS and CDR2 YFSETQ.

The V gene is TRBV9, the J gene TRBJ2-5; 9 bases agree with TRBD2. The CDR3 has 16 amino acids. The V segment lost 3 bases and the J segment 5 bases; nucleotides outside the gene matches: 11. The germline V gene has CDR1 SGDLS and CDR2 YYNGEE. The CDR3 reads CASSARAGGSGETQYF. The CDR3 bases are TGTGCCAGCAGCGCCCGGGCGGGGGGGTCGGGGGAGACCCAGTACTTC.

This chain uses TRBV28 with TRBJ2-5, with unresolved D. The germline V gene encodes CDR1 MDHEN and CDR2 SYDVKM. CDR3 length: 15 residues. V lost 6 bases to trimming and J lost 4 bases, with 18 bases between them. This CDR3 reads CASSISNPPRETQYF. CDR3 sequence (DNA): TGTGCCAGCAGCATTTCCAATCCGCCCAGAGAGACCCAGTACTTC.

The rearrangement uses TRBV23-1 and TRBJ2-1; maybe TRBD1 (6 bases). TRBV23-1 is assigned to the ORF class and has an uncertain function. V lost 3 bases and J 5 bases, leaving 17 bases between the germline ends. The CDR3 runs to 16 residues. The CDR3 DNA follows: TGCGCCAGCAGTCACCATCGGACAGATAATAACAATGAGCAGTTCTTC. Its translation is CASSHHRTDNNNEQFF.

The CDR3 spells CASTIVQGGGYTF. The CDR3 coding sequence is TGTGCCAGCACCATCGTACAGGGTGGCGGCTACACCTTC. V and J are TRBV2 and TRBJ1-2; TRBD1 might be the D (6 bases). Trimming cost V 7 bases and J 8 bases, with 17 bases left between them. The germline gives CDR1 SNHLY, CDR2 FYNNEI. The CDR3 runs to 13 residues.

The CDR3: CASSSTNSFTYGYTF. CDR3 DNA sequence: TGTGCCAGCAGTTCAACCAACAGTTTTACCTATGGCTACACCTTC. The V call is TRBV28, the J call TRBJ1-2; D is unresolved. V lost 4 bases and J 4 bases, leaving 16 bases between the germline ends. This CDR3 spans 15 amino acids. Germline V gives CDR1 MDHEN, CDR2 SYDVKM.

The chain is built from TRBV28 and TRBJ2-5; 7 bases are shared with TRBD1. The CDR3 has 15 residues. The V gene's germline CDR1 is MDHEN and CDR2 SYDVKM. V lost 2 bases to trimming and J lost 4 bases; unmatched junction nucleotides: 7. The CDR3 here is CASSLPSQGRETQYF. The CDR3 nucleotides read TGTGCCAGCAGTTTACCCTCACAGGGGAGAGAGACCCAGTACTTC.

The rearrangement links TRBV6-6 to TRBJ2-1, with TRBD1 matching 10 bases. This CDR3 region has 14 residues. The germline V gene encodes CDR1 MNHNY and CDR2 SVGAGI (reference sequence). V shed 1 base, J shed 8 bases, and the junction held 2 bases outside the gene matches. Here the CDR3 reads CASSYWDRGHEQFF. CDR3 nucleotides: TGTGCCAGCAGTTACTGGGACAGGGGACATGAGCAGTTCTTC.

The chain has TRBV7-3 and TRBJ2-7; 7 bases are a match to TRBD2. The germline gives CDR1 SGHTA, CDR2 FQGTGA. The CDR3 has 13 amino acids. J was trimmed by 3 bases and V by 4 bases; bases with no gene match: 3. The CDR3 sequence is CASSSGGNYEQYF. The CDR3 DNA reads TGTGCCAGCAGCTCCGGGGGGAACTACGAGCAGTACTTC. Filled out from reference TRBV7-3 and TRBJ2-7, the complete variable domain reads GAGVSQTPSNKVTEKGKYVELRCDPISGHTALYWYRQSLGQGPEFLIYFQGTGAADDSGLPNDRFFAVRPEGSVSTLKIQRTERGDSAVYLCASSSGGNYEQYFGPGTRLTVT.

V gene TRBV6-4 combines with J gene TRBJ2-1, with D perhaps TRBD2 (6 bases). The CDR3 runs to 14 residues. The germline V gene encodes CDR1 MRHNA and CDR2 SNTAGT. V gave up 5 bases and J gave up 1 base, with 9 bases separating them. CDR3 in amino acids: CASSPGTSYNEQFF. The CDR3 nucleotides are TGTGCCAGCAGTCCCGGGACTTCCTACAATGAGCAGTTCTTC.

This sequence joins TRBV6-1 and TRBJ1-1, with 7 bases identical to TRBD1. Trimming took 4 bases from V and 1 from J; bases not matched to a gene: 3. Germline CDR1 is MNHNS and CDR2 is SASEGT. The CDR3 totals 14 residues. In nucleotides, the CDR3 is TGTGCCAGCAGTGTTAAGGGGGCGAACACTGAAGCTTTCTTT. Protein sequence: CASSVKGANTEAFF.

The genes are TRBV5-6 and TRBJ2-7; 11 nucleotides line up with TRBD1. V lost 4 bases to trimming and J lost 6 bases; unmatched junction nucleotides: 6. The V gene's germline CDR1 is SGHDT and CDR2 YYEEEE. The CDR3 sequence is 14 residues long. The CDR3: CASSRDRGSFEQYF. The CDR3, as DNA: TGTGCCAGCAGCAGGGACAGGGGGAGTTTCGAGCAGTACTTC.

This clone was seen once. The rearrangement links TRBV6-6 to TRBJ2-4; 8 nucleotides line up with TRBD1. Germline V lookup: CDR1 MNHNY, CDR2 SVGAGI (reference sequence). CDR3 length: 15 amino acids. V was pared by 6 bases and J by 1 base, with 5 bases of the junction left unmatched. The CDR3 here is CASRDRAGAKNIQYF. In DNA form, the CDR3 reads TGTGCCAGCAGGGACAGGGCGGGTGCCAAAAACATTCAGTACTTC.

The chain is built from TRBV7-2 and TRBJ2-7, with D tentatively TRBD1 (5 bases). Trimming removed 4 bases at V and 3 bases at J, with 13 bases between. Germline loops: CDR1 SGHTA, CDR2 FQGNSA. The CDR3 is 14 amino acids. In DNA, the CDR3 is TGTGCCAGCAGCTCACAGGACAAGAACTACGAGCAGTACTTC. Amino acid sequence: CASSSQDKNYEQYF.

This clone was counted only a few times. The rearrangement links TRBV28 to TRBJ1-3; no clear D. The CDR3 contains 15 residues. Germline assignment: CDR1 MDHEN and CDR2 SYDVKM. Trimming stripped 5 bases from V and 1 base from J, with 12 bases between. The CDR3 is CASSAVGRSGNTIYF. CDR3 nucleotide sequence: TGTGCCAGCAGTGCAGTGGGGAGGTCTGGAAACACCATATATTTT.

The chain joins TRBV6-1 to TRBJ2-2; possible D gene TRBD1, 6 bases. V gave up 6 bases and J gave up 10 bases, with 21 bases separating them. CDR3 size: 15 residues. CDR1 and CDR2 (germline): MNHNS, SASEGT. The CDR3 sequence: CASRGRDTKGTELFF. DNA for the CDR3: TGTGCCAGCAGGGGTCGGGACACGAAGGGGACGGAGCTGTTTTTT.

CDR3 nucleotide sequence: TGTGCCAGCAGTCTCTCCCAGAGGTCCGGGACCCAGTACTTC. Its translation: CASSLSQRSGTQYF. V is TRBV27 and J is TRBJ2-5, with unresolved D. The V and J ends lost 5 bases and 7 bases respectively, with 17 bases between them. The length of the CDR3 is 14 residues. Germline V gene lookup returns CDR1 MNHEY and CDR2 SMNVEV (reference sequence).

The chain recombines TRBV27 with TRBJ2-6; 9 bases match TRBD1. V shed 6 bases, J shed 2 bases, and the junction held 26 bases outside the gene matches. CDR1 is MNHEY and CDR2 is SMNVEV in the germline V gene (reference sequence). The CDR3 runs 23 residues. As DNA, the CDR3 is TGTGCCAGCAGCCCCTTTCTAGGACAGGGGAAGGTCGTCGCGGGAACTGGGGCCAACGTCCTGACTTTC. Translation gives CASSPFLGQGKVVAGTGANVLTF.

The gene calls are TRBV5-4 and TRBJ2-3; TRBD2 matches at 13 bases. Germline lookup yields CDR1 SGHNT and CDR2 YYREEE (reference sequence). The CDR3 consists of 16 residues. The V gene end was trimmed by 4 bases and the J gene end by 4 bases; junction bases not matched to a gene: 6. The chain's CDR3 is CASSQLAGGTADTQYF. Written as DNA, the CDR3 is TGTGCCAGCAGCCAACTAGCGGGAGGGACAGCAGATACGCAGTATTTT.

The J gene is TRBJ1-3, the V gene TRBV7-8; 9 bases fit TRBD1. The CDR3 has 15 amino acids. Germline V lookup: CDR1 SGHVS, CDR2 FQNEAQ. V trimming: 5 bases; J trimming: 1 base; junction bases outside the gene matches: 3. CDR3 sequence: CASSPDRGSGNTIYF. The CDR3 nucleotides read TGTGCCAGCAGCCCAGACAGGGGGTCTGGAAACACCATATATTTT.

The gene calls are TRBV29-1 and TRBJ2-7; TRBD2 agrees at 10 bases. This CDR3 contains 13 residues. CDR1 is SQVTM and CDR2 is ANQGSEA in the germline V gene. J gave up 2 bases and V 7 bases, and 5 bases lay outside the gene matches. The CDR3 DNA sequence: TGCAGCGCCCGACTAGCGGGTGCCTACGAGCAGTACTTC. This encodes CSARLAGAYEQYF.

This clone was observed a few times. The rearrangement joins TRBV10-3 to TRBJ2-7; unclear D gene. Germline loops: CDR1 ENHRY, CDR2 SYGVKD. The CDR3 totals 13 residues. Trimming pared 11 bases from V and 4 bases from J, leaving 18 bases between. This chain's CDR3 is CASSPTNAYEQYF. Here the CDR3 DNA reads TGTGCCTCCTCCCCTACGAACGCGTACGAGCAGTACTTC.

The chain employs TRBV7-9 and TRBJ1-3, with no clear D. The CDR3 length is 16 residues. V lost 3 bases to trimming and J lost 0 bases, with 12 bases between them. Germline CDR1 and CDR2: SEHNR and FQNEAQ (reference sequence). CDR3 sequence (DNA): TGTGCCAGCAGCTTGCTGGAGCTCCACTCTGGAAACACCATATATTTT. Translating gives CASSLLELHSGNTIYF.

The chain carries TRBV2 and TRBJ2-1; a weak D match, TRBD1 (6 bases). V was trimmed by 3 bases and J by 0 bases, leaving 15 bases between them. Germline loops: CDR1 SNHLY, CDR2 FYNNEI. The CDR3 consists of 17 residues. The CDR3 here is CASSEGAVESSYNEQFF. For the CDR3, the DNA is TGTGCCAGCAGTGAGGGGGCAGTCGAGAGCTCCTACAATGAGCAGTTCTTC.

This clone has only one observation. This chain links TRBV20-1 with TRBJ1-1; tentative D call: TRBD1 (6 bases). CDR3 length: 11 residues. V lost 6 bases, J lost 1 base, and 6 bases lay in between. Germline V lookup: CDR1 DFQATT, CDR2 SNEGSKA (reference sequence). The CDR3 DNA reads as TGCAGTGCAGGGGGGAACACTGAAGCTTTCTTT. Protein product: CSAGGNTEAFF.

The chain carries TRBV4-1 and TRBJ2-3, with a weak D call TRBD2 (6 bases). Germline CDR1 and CDR2: MGHRA and YSYEKL. The germline V and J ends were trimmed by 4 bases and 1 base, with 15 bases remaining between them. This CDR3 is 16 amino acids long. The DNA of the CDR3 is TGCGCCAGCAGCCCCTCCGGAGGGGCCGGCACAGATACGCAGTATTTT. This sequence encodes CASSPSGGAGTDTQYF.

The sample holds one count of this clone. This chain connects TRBV4-2 to TRBJ2-3, with unresolved D. Trimming took off 0 bases at V and 0 bases at J, with 4 bases between the two ends. Per germline, CDR1 LGHNA and CDR2 YNFKEQ. The CDR3 has 14 residues. The DNA of the CDR3 is TGTGCCAGCAGCCAAGAACACAGCACAGATACGCAGTATTTT. Amino acid sequence: CASSQEHSTDTQYF.